This TCR beta chain was retrieved from a study of T cell responses to AZD1222 COVID-19 vaccine. Study outcomes and limitations: White British people made up most donors, females outnumbered males, and clonal diversity was possibly underestimated. At study baseline, merely six AZD1222 recipients were seropositive.

To note about this clone: Its antigen is still unknown.

The assay was immunoSEQ multiplex PCR, and TCRdb's table has in-frame clones only and misses some. The sample includes around 120,000 clones, roughly 90% of them seen just once. In germline, CDR1 is GTSNPN, CDR2 SVGIG (reference sequence). V gave up 5 bases and J gave up 3 bases; unmatched junction bases: 7. This CDR3 region has 14 residues. The sequence was collected from an adult in good health. The starting material was peripheral blood, obtained on day 0 of AZD1222 vaccination. The chain joins TRBV30 to TRBJ1-3, with 7 bases identical to TRBD1. CDR3 residues: CAWVTRQGGNTIYF. The DNA of the CDR3 is TGTGCCTGGGTAACCAGACAGGGTGGAAACACCATATATTTT.